These T cell receptor beta chains were read from a single sample in a study of cytomegalovirus exposure and HLA in healthy donors. Profiling relied on immunoSEQ multiplex PCR, and the TCRdb table lists in-frame clones only, not all of them. This sample has about 140,000 clones, with approximately 90% found just once. Sample: PBMCs. These receptors came from a woman in her 30s in good health and CMV-seronegative. CDR3s include the opening cysteine and the closing phenylalanine or tryptophan.

j_call v_call cdr3_aa
TRBJ2-5 TRBV27 CASSLARGRETQYF
TRBJ2-2 TRBV4-1 CASSLPGTDSPTGELFF
TRBJ2-3 TRBV9 CASSVVAGVPTSTDTQYF
TRBJ2-2 TRBV4-1 CASSQRLAGRGGLGGELFF
TRBJ2-7 TRBV2 CASSEAYRVTYEQYF
TRBJ2-5 TRBV6-6 CASSHGAGSQETQYF
TRBJ2-5 TRBV28 CASSERTGGVETQYF
. TRBV5-1 CASTPGQGLGYEQYF
TRBJ2-5 TRBV12-1 CASSFAHLAGGGLKTQYF
TRBJ1-1 TRBV28 CASSDTAWDIGEGNTEAFF
TRBJ2-7 TRBV11-2 CASSLHSGTHYEQYF
TRBJ1-2 TRBV28 CASSLINYGYTF
TRBJ2-3 TRBV6-5 CASSSPGTVTDTQYF
TRBJ2-2 TRBV29-1 CSTGSRVSGELFF
TRBJ2-5 TRBV7-3 CASSLGTGETQYF
TRBJ1-1 TRBV5-6 CASSGGTGLAFF
TRBJ1-5 TRBV6-1 CASTGQGGNQPQHF
TRBJ2-3 TRBV6-1 CASGDSRTDTQYF
TRBJ2-7 TRBV7-2 CASSSIWTSGSYEQYF
TRBJ1-1 TRBV28 CASSPLREVTEAFF
TRBJ2-3 TRBV19 CASSIDRTGTTDTQYF
TRBJ2-3 TRBV5-1 CASSFFGSGTDTQYF
TRBJ1-2 TRBV5-5 CASSLYPTGDYGYTF
TRBJ1-4 TRBV6-5 CASGSRDFNEKLFF
TRBJ2-5 TRBV5-6 CASSFTGGKTQYF
TRBJ1-6 TRBV25-1 CASSVSDRNNSPLHF
TRBJ1-1 TRBV10-3 CAITATGVNTEAFF
TRBJ1-1 TRBV28 CASSLTGGVGYTEAFF
TRBJ2-3 TRBV7-7 CASSKRGGGTDTQYF
TRBJ2-1 TRBV2 CAGGLAGDNEQFF
TRBJ1-2 TRBV7-8 CASSPATGTGPGYTF
TRBJ2-1 TRBV5-1 CASSLGGPNEQFF
TRBJ2-5 TRBV2 CASSGQGETQYF
TRBJ1-5 TRBV19 CASSNSQGALSQPQHF
TRBJ2-6 TRBV5-6 CASSFRVEGANVLTF
TRBJ2-7 TRBV7-9 CASSLEGHGGVTYEQYF
TRBJ1-2 TRBV29-1 CSVEVSQGASTGYGYTF
TRBJ2-7 TRBV11-1 CASSLQARDEQYF
TRBJ1-2 TRBV4-1 CASSRGVQGNNYGYTF
TRBJ2-1 TRBV10-3 CAISDVGQGGQQFF
TRBJ2-7 TRBV29-1 CSVGRGFAYEQYF